Included here is one TCR beta chain sequence, with context. Its antigen is undetermined. This record belongs to a study of T cell repertoires in cytomegalovirus infection. Study details: An indication of both CMV infection and matching HLA type came from public TCR beta signatures.

TCRdb ran MiXCR on the reads and lists one entry per CDR3 protein. This table holds 740,000 or so distinct CDR3 sequences, 35% to 45% found once. The study, taken as a whole, reports: Cumulative frequency of public TCR beta families picked out carriers of CMV plus the relevant HLA.

Sequenced: PBMCs. This TCR was sampled from a human donor in good health (CMV status not recorded). Some clones in this sample may be carry-over from other donors' samples.

This CDR3 reads CASSLFPPSGANVLTF. The CDR3 DNA follows: TGTGCCAGCAGTTTATTCCCACCCTCTGGGGCCAACGTCCTGACTTTC. The V and J genes are TRBV28 and TRBJ2-6; D unclear. Trimming removed 1 base from V and 0 bases from J, with 7 bases in between. The CDR3 spans 16 residues. Germline V CDR1 and CDR2: MDHEN, SYDVKM.